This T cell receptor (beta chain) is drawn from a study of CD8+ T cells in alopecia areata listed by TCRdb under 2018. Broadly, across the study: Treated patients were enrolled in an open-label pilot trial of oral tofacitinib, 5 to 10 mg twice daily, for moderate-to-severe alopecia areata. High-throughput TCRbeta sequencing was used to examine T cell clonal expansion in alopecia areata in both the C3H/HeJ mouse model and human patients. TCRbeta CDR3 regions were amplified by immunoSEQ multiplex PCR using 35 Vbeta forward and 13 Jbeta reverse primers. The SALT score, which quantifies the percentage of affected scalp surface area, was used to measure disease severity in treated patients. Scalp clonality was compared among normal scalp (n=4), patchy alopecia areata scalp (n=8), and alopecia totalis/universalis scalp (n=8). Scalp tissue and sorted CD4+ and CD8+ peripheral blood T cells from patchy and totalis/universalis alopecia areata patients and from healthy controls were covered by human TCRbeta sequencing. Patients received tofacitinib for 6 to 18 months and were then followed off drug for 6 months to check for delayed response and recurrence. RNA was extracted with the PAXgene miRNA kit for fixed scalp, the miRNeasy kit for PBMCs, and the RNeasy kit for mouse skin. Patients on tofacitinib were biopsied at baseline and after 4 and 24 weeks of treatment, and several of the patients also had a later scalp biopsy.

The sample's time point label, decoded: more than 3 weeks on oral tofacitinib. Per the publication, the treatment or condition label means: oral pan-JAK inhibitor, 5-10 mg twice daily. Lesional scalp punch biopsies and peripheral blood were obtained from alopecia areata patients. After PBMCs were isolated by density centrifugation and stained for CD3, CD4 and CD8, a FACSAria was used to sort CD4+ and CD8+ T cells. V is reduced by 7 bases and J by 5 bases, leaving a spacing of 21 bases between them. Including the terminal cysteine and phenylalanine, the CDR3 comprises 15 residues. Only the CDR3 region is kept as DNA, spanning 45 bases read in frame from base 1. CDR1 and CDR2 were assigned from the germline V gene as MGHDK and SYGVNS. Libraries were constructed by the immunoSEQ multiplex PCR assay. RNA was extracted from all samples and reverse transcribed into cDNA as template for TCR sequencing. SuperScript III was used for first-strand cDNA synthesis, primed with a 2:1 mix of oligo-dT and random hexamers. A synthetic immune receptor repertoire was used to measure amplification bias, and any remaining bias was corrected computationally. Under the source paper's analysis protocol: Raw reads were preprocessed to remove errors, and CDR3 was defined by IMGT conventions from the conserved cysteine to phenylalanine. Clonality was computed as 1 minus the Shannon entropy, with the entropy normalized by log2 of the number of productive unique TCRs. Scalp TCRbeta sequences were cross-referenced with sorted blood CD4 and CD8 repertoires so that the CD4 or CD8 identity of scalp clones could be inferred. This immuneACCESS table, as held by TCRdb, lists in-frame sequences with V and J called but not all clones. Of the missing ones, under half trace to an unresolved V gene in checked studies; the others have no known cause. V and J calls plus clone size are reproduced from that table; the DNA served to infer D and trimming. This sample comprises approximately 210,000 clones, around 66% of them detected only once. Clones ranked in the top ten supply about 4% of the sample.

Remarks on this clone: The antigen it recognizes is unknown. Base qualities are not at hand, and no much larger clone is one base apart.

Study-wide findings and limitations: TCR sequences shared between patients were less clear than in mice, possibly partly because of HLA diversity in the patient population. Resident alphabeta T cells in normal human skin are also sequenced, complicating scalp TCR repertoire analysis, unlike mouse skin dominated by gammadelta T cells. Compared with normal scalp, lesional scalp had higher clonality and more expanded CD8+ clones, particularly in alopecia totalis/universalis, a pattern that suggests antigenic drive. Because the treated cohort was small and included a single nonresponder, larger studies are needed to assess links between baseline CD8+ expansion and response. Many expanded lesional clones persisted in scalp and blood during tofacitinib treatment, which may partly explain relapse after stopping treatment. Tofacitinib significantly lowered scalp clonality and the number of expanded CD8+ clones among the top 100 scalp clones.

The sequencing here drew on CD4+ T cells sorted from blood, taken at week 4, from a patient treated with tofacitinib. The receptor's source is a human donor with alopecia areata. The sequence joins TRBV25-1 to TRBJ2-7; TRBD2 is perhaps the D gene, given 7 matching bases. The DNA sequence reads TGTGCCAGCATGAACTCTCTGGGAGGGGGTAACGAGCAGTACTTC. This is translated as CASMNSLGGGNEQYF.